The following is a TCR beta chain sequence with its context. Alopecia areata patients provided lesional scalp punch biopsies and peripheral blood. Cell sorting on a FACSAria was used to separate CD4+ and CD8+ T cells from the PBMCs. The record originates from a study of CD8+ T cells in alopecia areata. It was cDNA, reverse transcribed from extracted RNA, that served as the sequencing template. Method: immunoSEQ multiplex PCR; TCRdb's copy keeps in-frame clones and lacks some. The repertoire consists of 100,000 to 130,000 clones, with 55% to 70% occurring once and the leading ten covering around 23%. The ends were cut back, 0 bases at V and 5 bases at J, with 11 bases in the middle. Per germline, CDR1 SGHRS and CDR2 YFSETQ. This CDR3 comprises 14 residues.

The sample consisted of NKG2D-low CD8+ T cells sorted from blood. This rearrangement joins TRBV5-1 to TRBJ1-1; D is unclear. The receptor's source is a human donor with alopecia areata. In DNA, the CDR3 is TGCGCCAGCAGCTTGGGCGGGGAGGCGACTGAAGCTTTCTTT. Protein sequence: CASSLGGEATEAFF.